This T cell receptor beta chain was identified during a study of post-analysis software for immune sequencing data. Background on the study: Relapsing-remitting, secondary progressive and progressive-relapsing multiple sclerosis were all included among the disease courses. Study outcomes and limitations: When patients were compared with controls, roughly five TRBV segments were more frequent, TRBV5-6, TRBV5-1 and TRBV20-1 among them.

Libraries were made from TCR beta cDNA, and they carried unique molecular identifiers. TCRdb passed the PCR reads through MiXCR, listing each CDR3 protein once. The data hold 750,000 to 950,000 distinct CDR3 sequences, with roughly 50% observed a single time. In regard to this clonotype: Its antigen is not identified.

In germline, CDR1 is SGHVS, CDR2 FNYEAQ. The length of the CDR3 is 14 residues. J was trimmed by 6 bases and V by 5 bases; bases with no gene match: 5. V usage is TRBV7-6 and J usage is TRBJ2-4; 9 nucleotides align to TRBD1. The TCR was taken from a girl aged 5-17 years with multiple sclerosis. Sequencing was performed on blood. CDR3 bases: TGTGCCAGCAGCGAACAGGGGGCGGGAAACATTCAGTACTTC. The encoded protein is CASSEQGAGNIQYF. Combining the CDR3 with reference TRBV7-6 and TRBJ2-4 gives the whole variable domain GAGVSQSPRYKVTKRGQDVALRCDPISGHVSLYWYRQALGQGPEFLTYFNYEAQQDKSGLPNDRFSAERPEGSISTLTIQRTEQRDSAMYRCASSEQGAGNIQYFGAGTRLSVL.